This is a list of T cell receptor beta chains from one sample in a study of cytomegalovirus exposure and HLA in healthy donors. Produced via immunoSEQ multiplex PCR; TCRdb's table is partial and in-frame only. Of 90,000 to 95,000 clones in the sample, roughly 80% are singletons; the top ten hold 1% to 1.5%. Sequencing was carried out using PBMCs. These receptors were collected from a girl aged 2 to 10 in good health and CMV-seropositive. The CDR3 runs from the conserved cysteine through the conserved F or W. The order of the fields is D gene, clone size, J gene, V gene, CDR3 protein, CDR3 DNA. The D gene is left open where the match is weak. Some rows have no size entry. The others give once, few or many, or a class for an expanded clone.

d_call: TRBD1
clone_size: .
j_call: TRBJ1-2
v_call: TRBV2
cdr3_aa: CASKTGTANYGYTF
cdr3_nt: TGTGCCAGCAAGACAGGGACAGCTAACTATGGCTACACCTTC

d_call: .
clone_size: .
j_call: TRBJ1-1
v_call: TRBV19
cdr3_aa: CASSAWQNTEAFF
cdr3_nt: TGTGCCAGTAGTGCCTGGCAGAACACTGAAGCTTTCTTT

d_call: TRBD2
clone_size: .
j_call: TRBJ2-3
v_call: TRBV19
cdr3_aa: CASSLERDSGGSTDTQYF
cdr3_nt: TGTGCCAGTAGTCTAGAGAGGGATTCGGGAGGGAGCACAGATACGCAGTATTTT

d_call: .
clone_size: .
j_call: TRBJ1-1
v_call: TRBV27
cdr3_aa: CASRSGFYTSEAFF
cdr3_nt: TGTGCCAGCAGGTCGGGGTTTTACACGTCCGAAGCTTTCTTT

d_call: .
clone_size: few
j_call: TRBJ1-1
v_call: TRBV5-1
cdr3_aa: CASSLPNTEAFF
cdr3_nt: TGCGCCAGCAGCTTGCCAAACACTGAAGCTTTCTTT

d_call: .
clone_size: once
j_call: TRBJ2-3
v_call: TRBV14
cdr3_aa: CASSRLKGSPSDTQYF
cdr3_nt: TGTGCCAGCAGCCGTCTTAAAGGGAGCCCCTCAGATACGCAGTATTTT

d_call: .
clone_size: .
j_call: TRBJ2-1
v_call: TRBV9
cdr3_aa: CASSLDGTEQFF
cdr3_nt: TGTGCCAGCAGCCTAGACGGGACAGAGCAGTTCTTC

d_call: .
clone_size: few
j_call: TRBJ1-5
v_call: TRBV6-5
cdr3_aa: CASSRGSSNQPQHF
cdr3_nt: TGTGCCAGCAGTAGGGGTAGTAGCAATCAGCCCCAGCATTTT

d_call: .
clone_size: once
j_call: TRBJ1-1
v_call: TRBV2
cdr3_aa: CASSTGHDTEAFF
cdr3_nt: TGTGCCAGCAGTACAGGGCACGACACTGAAGCTTTCTTT

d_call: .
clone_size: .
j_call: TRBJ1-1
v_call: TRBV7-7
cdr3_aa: CASSPGDGNTEAFF
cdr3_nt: TGTGCTAGCAGCCCAGGGGACGGGAACACTGAAGCTTTCTTT

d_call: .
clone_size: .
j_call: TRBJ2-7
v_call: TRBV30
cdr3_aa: CAWKSGGLVGGEQYF
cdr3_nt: TGTGCCTGGAAAAGCGGAGGTCTGGTGGGGGGCGAGCAGTACTTC

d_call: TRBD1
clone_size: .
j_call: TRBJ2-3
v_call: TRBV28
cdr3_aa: CASSSRQGARDTQYF
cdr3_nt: TGTGCCAGCAGCTCTAGACAGGGGGCGCGAGATACGCAGTATTTT

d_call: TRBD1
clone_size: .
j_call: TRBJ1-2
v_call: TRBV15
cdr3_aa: CATSLTGTGVYGYTF
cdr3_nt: TGTGCCACCAGCCTCACCGGGACAGGGGTCTATGGCTACACCTTC

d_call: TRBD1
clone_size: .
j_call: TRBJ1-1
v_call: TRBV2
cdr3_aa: CASSSTGANTEAFF
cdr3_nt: TGTGCCAGCAGTTCCACAGGGGCCAACACTGAAGCTTTCTTT

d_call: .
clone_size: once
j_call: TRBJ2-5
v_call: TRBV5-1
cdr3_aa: CASSLGGLAQETQYF
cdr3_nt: TGCGCCAGCAGCTTGGGAGGGCTAGCCCAAGAGACCCAGTACTTC

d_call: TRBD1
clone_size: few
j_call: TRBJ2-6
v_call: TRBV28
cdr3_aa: CASSSIQGLGANVLTF
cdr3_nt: TGTGCCAGCAGTTCCATACAGGGGCTTGGGGCCAACGTCCTGACTTTC

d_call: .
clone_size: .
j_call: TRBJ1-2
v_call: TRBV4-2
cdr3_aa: CASSQDPGGQLGGYTF
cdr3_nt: TGTGCCAGCAGCCAAGACCCGGGGGGTCAATTGGGTGGCTACACCTTC

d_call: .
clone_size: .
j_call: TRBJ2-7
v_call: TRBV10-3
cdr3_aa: CAISDGGAQTYEQYF
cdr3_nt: TGTGCCATCAGTGACGGTGGGGCACAAACCTACGAGCAGTACTTC

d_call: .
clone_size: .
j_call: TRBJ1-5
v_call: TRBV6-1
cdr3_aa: CASSGSPDSNQPQHF
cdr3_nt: TGTGCCAGCAGTGGATCGCCAGACTCCAATCAGCCCCAGCATTTT

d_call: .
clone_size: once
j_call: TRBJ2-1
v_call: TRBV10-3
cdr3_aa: CAIKWQGSYNEQFF
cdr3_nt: TGTGCCATCAAGTGGCAGGGCTCCTACAATGAGCAGTTCTTC

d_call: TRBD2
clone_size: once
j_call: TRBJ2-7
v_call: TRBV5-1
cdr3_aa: CASSLTSGRSYEQYF
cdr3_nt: TGCGCCAGCAGCTTGACTAGCGGGAGAAGTTACGAGCAGTACTTC

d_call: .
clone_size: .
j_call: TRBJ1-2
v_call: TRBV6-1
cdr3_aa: CASSDRGGIF
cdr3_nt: TGTGCCAGCAGTGATAGGGGGGGGATCTTC

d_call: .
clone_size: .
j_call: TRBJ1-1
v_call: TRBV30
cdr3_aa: CACPDMRPEAFF
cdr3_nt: TGTGCCTGCCCCGACATGAGACCTGAAGCTTTCTTT

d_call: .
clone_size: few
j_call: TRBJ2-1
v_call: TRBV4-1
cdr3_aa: CASSRAGNNEQFF
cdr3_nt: TGCGCCAGCAGCCGAGCAGGTAACAATGAGCAGTTCTTC

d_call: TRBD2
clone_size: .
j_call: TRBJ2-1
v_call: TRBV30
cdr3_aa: CAWSAFSGLNEQFF
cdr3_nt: TGTGCCTGGAGTGCATTTAGCGGGTTGAATGAGCAGTTCTTC

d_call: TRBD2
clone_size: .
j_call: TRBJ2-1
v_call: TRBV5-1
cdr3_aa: CASSPRGTDNEQFF
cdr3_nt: TGCGCCAGCAGCCCGCGGGGGACCGATAATGAGCAGTTCTTC

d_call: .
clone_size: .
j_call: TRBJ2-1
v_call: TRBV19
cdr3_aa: CASSIAGGFGHNEQFF
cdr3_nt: TGTGCCAGTAGTATAGCTGGCGGTTTTGGTCACAATGAGCAGTTCTTC

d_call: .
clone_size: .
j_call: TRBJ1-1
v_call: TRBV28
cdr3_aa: CASSLGRGGAFF
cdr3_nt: TGTGCCAGCAGTTTAGGCAGGGGCGGGGCTTTCTTT

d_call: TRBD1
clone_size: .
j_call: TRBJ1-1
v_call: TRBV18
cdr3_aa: CASSWTGGHETEAFF
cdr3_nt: TGTGCCAGCTCATGGACAGGGGGCCATGAGACTGAAGCTTTCTTT

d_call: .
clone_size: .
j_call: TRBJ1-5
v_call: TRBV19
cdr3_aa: CASQLGQGIQPQHF
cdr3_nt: TGTGCCAGTCAGTTGGGTCAGGGGATTCAGCCCCAGCATTTT

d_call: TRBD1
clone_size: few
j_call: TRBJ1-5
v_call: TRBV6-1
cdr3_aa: CASRGQQEFNQPQHF
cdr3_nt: TGTGCCAGCAGGGGACAGCAAGAATTCAATCAGCCCCAGCATTTT

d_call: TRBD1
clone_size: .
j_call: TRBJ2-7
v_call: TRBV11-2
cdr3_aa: CASSPPQGTGFYEQYF
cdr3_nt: TGTGCCAGCAGCCCCCCTCAGGGGACAGGGTTCTACGAGCAGTACTTC

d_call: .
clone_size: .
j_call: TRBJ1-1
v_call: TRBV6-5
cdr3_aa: CASSPSVGGAFF
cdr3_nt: TGTGCCAGCAGCCCCTCGGTAGGCGGGGCTTTCTTT

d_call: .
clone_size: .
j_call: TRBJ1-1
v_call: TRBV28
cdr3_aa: CASTTNEGTEAFF
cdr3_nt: TGTGCCAGTACAACTAACGAGGGCACTGAAGCTTTCTTT

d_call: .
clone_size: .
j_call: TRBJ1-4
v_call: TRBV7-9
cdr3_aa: CASSLRGGARDEKLFF
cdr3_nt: TGTGCCAGCAGCTTAAGGGGGGGGGCACGGGACGAAAAACTGTTTTTT

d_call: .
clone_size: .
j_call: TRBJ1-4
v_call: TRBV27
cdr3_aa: CASSLLSGGEKLFF
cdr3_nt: TGTGCCAGCAGTTTATTGTCGGGGGGCGAAAAACTGTTTTTT

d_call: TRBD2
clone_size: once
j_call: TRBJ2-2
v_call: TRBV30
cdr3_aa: CAWRLAGVGGELFF
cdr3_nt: TGTGCCTGGAGGCTAGCGGGAGTGGGCGGGGAGCTGTTTTTT

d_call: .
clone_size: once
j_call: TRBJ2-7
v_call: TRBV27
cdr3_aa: CASSPRGDLYEQYF
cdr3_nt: TGTGCCAGCAGTCCCCGCGGGGACCTCTACGAGCAGTACTTC

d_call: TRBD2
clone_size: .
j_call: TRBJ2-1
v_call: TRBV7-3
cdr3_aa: CASSLAGLAGADEQFF
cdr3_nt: TGTGCCAGCAGCTTGGCGGGACTAGCGGGAGCCGATGAGCAGTTCTTC

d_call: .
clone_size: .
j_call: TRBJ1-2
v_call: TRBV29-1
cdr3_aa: CSVRTASNYGYTF
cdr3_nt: TGCAGCGTTAGGACTGCTTCTAACTATGGCTACACCTTC

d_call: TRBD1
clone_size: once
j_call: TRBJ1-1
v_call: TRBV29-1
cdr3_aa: CSVAAGTENTEAFF
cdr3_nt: TGCAGCGTTGCCGCAGGGACAGAAAACACTGAAGCTTTCTTT

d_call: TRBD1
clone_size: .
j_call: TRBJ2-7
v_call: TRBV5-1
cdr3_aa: CASSLGGTETYEQYF
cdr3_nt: TGCGCCAGCAGCTTGGGTGGGACAGAGACCTACGAGCAGTACTTC

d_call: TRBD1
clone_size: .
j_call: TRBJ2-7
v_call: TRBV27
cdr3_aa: CASSWGQGATYEQYF
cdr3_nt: TGTGCCAGCAGTTGGGGACAGGGGGCCACGTACGAGCAGTACTTC

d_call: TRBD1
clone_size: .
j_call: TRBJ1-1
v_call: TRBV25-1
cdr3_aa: CASSEYKQGSFF
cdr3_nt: TGTGCCAGCAGTGAATATAAACAGGGGTCTTTCTTT

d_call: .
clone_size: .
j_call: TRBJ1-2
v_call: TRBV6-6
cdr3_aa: CASSPTWGESGYTF
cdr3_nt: TGTGCCAGCAGCCCGACATGGGGGGAAAGTGGCTACACCTTC

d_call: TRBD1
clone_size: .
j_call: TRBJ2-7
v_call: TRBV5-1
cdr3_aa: CASSAQGDFSYEQYF
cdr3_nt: TGCGCCAGCAGCGCGCAGGGGGATTTCTCCTACGAGCAGTACTTC

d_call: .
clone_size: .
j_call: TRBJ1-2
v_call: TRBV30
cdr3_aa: CAWGSFTGQGGYTF
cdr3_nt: TGTGCCTGGGGAAGCTTCACTGGGCAAGGCGGCTACACCTTC

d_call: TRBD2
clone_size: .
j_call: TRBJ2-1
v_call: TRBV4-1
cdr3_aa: CASSPRTSGRAGSYNEQFF
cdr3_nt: TGCGCCAGCAGCCCGAGGACTAGCGGGAGGGCCGGCTCCTACAATGAGCAGTTCTTC

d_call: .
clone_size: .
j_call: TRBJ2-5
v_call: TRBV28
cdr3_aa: CASSLPLDREGETQYF
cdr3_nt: TGTGCCAGCAGCCTACCCCTGGACAGGGAGGGAGAGACCCAGTACTTC

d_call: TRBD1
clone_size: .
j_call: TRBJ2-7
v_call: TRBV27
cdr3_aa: CASSYRDSESYEQYF
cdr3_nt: TGTGCCAGCTCCTACCGGGACAGCGAGAGCTACGAGCAGTACTTC

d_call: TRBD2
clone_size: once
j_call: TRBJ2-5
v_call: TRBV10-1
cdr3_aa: CASSDSLAGSQETQYF
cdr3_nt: TGCGCCAGCAGTGACTCACTAGCGGGATCTCAAGAGACCCAGTACTTC

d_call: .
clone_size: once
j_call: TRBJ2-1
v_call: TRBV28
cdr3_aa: CASSRAGRDLVYNEQFF
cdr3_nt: TGTGCCAGCAGTCGGGCAGGGCGAGATCTCGTTTACAATGAGCAGTTCTTC

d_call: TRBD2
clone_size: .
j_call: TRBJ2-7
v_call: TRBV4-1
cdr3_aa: CASSNTRPGGEQYF
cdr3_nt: TGCGCCAGCAGCAACACACGCCCGGGGGGCGAGCAGTACTTC

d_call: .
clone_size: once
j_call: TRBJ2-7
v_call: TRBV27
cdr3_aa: CASSRGTFNYEQYF
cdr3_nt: TGTGCCAGCAGTAGGGGGACATTTAACTACGAGCAGTACTTC